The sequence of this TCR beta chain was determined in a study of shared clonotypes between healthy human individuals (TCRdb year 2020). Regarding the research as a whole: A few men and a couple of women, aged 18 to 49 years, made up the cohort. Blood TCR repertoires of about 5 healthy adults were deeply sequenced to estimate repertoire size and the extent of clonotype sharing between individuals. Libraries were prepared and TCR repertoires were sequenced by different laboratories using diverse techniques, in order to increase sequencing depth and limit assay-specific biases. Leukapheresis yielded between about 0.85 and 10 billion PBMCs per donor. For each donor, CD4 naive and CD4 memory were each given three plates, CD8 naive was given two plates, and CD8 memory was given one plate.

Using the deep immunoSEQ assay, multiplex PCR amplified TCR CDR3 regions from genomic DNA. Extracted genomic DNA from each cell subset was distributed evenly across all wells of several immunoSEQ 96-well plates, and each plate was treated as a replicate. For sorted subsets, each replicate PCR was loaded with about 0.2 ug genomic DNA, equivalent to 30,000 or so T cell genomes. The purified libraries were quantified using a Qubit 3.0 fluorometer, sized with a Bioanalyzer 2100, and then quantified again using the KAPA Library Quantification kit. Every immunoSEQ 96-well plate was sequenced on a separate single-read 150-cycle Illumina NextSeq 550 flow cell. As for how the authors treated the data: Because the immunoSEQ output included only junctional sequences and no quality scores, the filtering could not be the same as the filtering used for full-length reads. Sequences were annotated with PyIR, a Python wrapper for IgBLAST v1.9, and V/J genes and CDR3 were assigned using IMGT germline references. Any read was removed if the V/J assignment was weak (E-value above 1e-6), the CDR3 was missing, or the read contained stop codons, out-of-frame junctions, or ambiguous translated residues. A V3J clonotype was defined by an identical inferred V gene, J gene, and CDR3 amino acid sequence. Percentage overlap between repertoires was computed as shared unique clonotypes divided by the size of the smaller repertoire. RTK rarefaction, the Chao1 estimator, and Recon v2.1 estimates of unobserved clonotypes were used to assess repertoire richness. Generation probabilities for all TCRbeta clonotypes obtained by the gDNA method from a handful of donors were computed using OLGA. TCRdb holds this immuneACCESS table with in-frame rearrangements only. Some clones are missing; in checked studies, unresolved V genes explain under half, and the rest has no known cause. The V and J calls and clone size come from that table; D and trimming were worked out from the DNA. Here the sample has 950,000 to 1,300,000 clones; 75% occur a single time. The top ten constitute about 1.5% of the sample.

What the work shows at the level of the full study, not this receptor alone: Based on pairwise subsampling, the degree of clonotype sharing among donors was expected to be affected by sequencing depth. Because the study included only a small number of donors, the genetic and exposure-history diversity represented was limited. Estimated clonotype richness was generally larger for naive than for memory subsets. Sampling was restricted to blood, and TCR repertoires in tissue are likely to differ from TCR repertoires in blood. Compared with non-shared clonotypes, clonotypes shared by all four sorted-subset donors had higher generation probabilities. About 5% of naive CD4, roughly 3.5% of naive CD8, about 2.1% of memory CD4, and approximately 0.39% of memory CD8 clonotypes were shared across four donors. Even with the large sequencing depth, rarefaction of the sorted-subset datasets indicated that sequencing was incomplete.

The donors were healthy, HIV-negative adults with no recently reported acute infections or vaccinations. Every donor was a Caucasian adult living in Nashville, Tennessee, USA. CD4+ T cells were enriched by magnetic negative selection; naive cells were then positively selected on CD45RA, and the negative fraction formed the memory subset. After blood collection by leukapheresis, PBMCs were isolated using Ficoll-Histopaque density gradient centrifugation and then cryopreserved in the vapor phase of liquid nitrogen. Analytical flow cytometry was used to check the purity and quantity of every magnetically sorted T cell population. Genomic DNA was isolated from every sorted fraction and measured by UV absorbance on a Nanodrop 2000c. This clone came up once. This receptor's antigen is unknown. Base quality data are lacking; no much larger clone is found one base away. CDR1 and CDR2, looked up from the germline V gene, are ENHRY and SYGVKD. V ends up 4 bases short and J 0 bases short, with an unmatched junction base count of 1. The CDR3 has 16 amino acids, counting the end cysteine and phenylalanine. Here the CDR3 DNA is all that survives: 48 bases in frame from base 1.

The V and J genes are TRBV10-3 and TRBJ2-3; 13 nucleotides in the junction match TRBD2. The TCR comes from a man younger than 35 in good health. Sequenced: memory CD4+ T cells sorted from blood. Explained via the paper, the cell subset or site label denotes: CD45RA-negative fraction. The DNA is TGTGCCATCAGTGTGGGACTAGCGGGGAGCACAGATACGCAGTATTTT. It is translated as CAISVGLAGSTDTQYF.